These 8 T cell receptor beta chains came from one sample sequenced in a study of blood T cell repertoires in COVID-19. TCRdb keeps only in-frame clones here, not all; method: immunoSEQ multiplex PCR. The data contain roughly 150,000 clones, 70% to 90% of them singletons. The source material was peripheral blood. These receptors came from an elderly woman with COVID-19, enrolled during active disease.

This rearrangement joins TRBV4-3 to TRBJ2-3; a possible D gene is TRBD2 (6 bases). V was pared by 4 bases and J by 0 bases, with 11 bases between. Germline lookup yields CDR1 LGHNA and CDR2 YSLEER. The CDR3 has 15 residues. The CDR3: CASSPRGVSTDTQYF. The DNA of the CDR3 is TGCGCCAGCAGCCCCCGCGGGGTCAGCACAGATACGCAGTATTTT.

The chain is built from TRBV9 and TRBJ1-5; perhaps TRBD1 as D (6 bases). This CDR3 is built from 14 residues. Germline-derived CDR1 and CDR2 are SGDLS and YYNGEE. V lost 5 bases, J lost 8 bases, and 17 bases lay in between. In nucleotides, the CDR3 is TGTGCCAGCAGTCTTGGACAGACCCTCGAGCCCCAGCATTTT. This gives the protein CASSLGQTLEPQHF.

This chain joins TRBV28 and TRBJ1-4, with 9 bases identical to TRBD1. Per germline, CDR1 MDHEN and CDR2 SYDVKM. CDR3 length: 16 amino acids. The V gene end was trimmed by 5 bases and the J gene end by 7 bases; junction bases not matched to a gene: 11. CDR3 bases: TGTGCCAGCAGTGCCCACCTACAGGGGGCGATTGAAAAACTGTTTTTT. It codes for CASSAHLQGAIEKLFF.

The chain joins TRBV28 to TRBJ2-2, with D perhaps matching TRBD1 (5 bases). V gave up 6 bases and J gave up 8 bases, with 13 bases separating them. CDR3 length equals 13 residues. Germline assignment: CDR1 MDHEN and CDR2 SYDVKM. The CDR3 spells CASSPSAGGELFF. The CDR3 DNA reads as TGTGCCAGCAGCCCCTCGGCAGGGGGGGAGCTGTTTTTT. The full variable domain, with the rest looked up from reference TRBV28 and TRBJ2-2, is DVKVTQSSRYLVKRTGEKVFLECVQDMDHENMFWYRQDPGLGLRLIYFSYDVKMKEKGDIPEGYSVSREKKERFSLILESASTNQTSMYLCASSPSAGGELFFGEGSRLTVL.

The rearrangement links TRBV11-3 to TRBJ2-3; 7 nucleotides line up with TRBD2. Germline V gives CDR1 SGHNT, CDR2 YENEEA. The CDR3 sequence is 15 residues long. Losses at the gene ends were 5 bases for V and 5 bases for J; bases not matched to a gene: 10. The CDR3 DNA reads TGTGCCAGCAGCCGGACATGGGGGGGAGAAGATACGCAGTATTTT. Translation: CASSRTWGGEDTQYF.

The rearrangement joins TRBV6-2 or TRBV6-3 to TRBJ1-1, with D hard to call. Germline-derived CDR1 and CDR2 are MNHEY and SVGEGT. V gave up 6 bases and J gave up 1 base, with 9 bases separating them. The CDR3 totals 13 residues. In DNA form, the CDR3 reads TGTGCCAGCAGCGCGCCCGAGAACACTGAAGCTTTCTTT. This sequence encodes CASSAPENTEAFF.

The V and J genes are TRBV5-5 and TRBJ1-1; perhaps TRBD1 as D (6 bases). Germline values: CDR1 SGHKS, CDR2 YYEKEE (reference sequence). CDR3 size: 15 residues. V lost 6 bases to trimming and J lost 3 bases, with 18 bases between them. CDR3 region: CASTKKQGSDTEAFF. The CDR3 nucleotides are TGTGCCAGCACCAAAAAACAGGGATCGGACACTGAAGCTTTCTTT.

The J gene is TRBJ2-2, the V gene TRBV27, with no clear D. The ends were cut back, 5 bases at V and 6 bases at J, with 10 bases in the middle. Germline lookup yields CDR1 MNHEY and CDR2 SMNVEV (reference sequence). The CDR3 spans 13 residues. CDR3 sequence reads: CASSPWPAGELFF. CDR3 DNA: TGTGCCAGCAGTCCTTGGCCTGCCGGGGAGCTGTTTTTT.